Here is one T cell receptor beta chain with its context. The data were taken from a study of CDR3 diversity in severe acne. With 7 bases removed from V and 4 bases from J, the gap between germline ends came to 7 bases. CDR1 is MGHDK and CDR2 is SYGVNS in the germline V gene. This CDR3 region has 11 residues. TCRdb fed the PCR reads into MiXCR, producing one record per CDR3 protein. This sample has tens of thousands of distinct CDR3 sequences, with approximately 49% found just once. The sample comprised blood. This receptor was taken from a male donor with severe acne vulgaris. The chain combines TRBV25-1 with TRBJ1-1, with D unclear. The CDR3 loop is CASKYGTEAFF. The CDR3 DNA reads TGTGCCAGCAAATACGGCACTGAAGCTTTCTTT.